A selection of T cell receptor beta chains follows, all from one sample in a study of Ad26.COV2.S vaccination and SARS-CoV-2 variants. Sequencing used immunoSEQ multiplex PCR; TCRdb keeps in-frame clones, though not all of them. The sample holds about 380,000 clones, about 83% seen once. The material sequenced was peripheral blood, taken in a trial of Ad26.COV2.S vaccine versus placebo. The source is a person between 18 and 65 years old who received the Ad26.COV2.S COVID-19 vaccine or a placebo. Each CDR3 is given with its conserved first and last residue. A D gene is named only where the DNA matches it firmly. Clone size is given for some rows only: seen once, a few or many times, or a class if the clone is expanded.

D: .
V: TRBV28
size: .
J: TRBJ2-7
CDR3: CASNRDGVNEQYF
DNA: TGTGCCAGCAACAGGGACGGGGTCAACGAGCAGTACTTC

D: .
V: TRBV6-5
size: .
J: TRBJ1-5
CDR3: CASSLRVGNQPQHF
DNA: TGTGCCAGCAGTCTACGAGTTGGCAATCAGCCCCAGCATTTT

D: .
V: TRBV9
size: .
J: TRBJ2-1
CDR3: CASSVFGGGGHEQFF
DNA: TGTGCCAGCAGCGTATTCGGGGGAGGCGGCCATGAGCAGTTCTTC

D: .
V: TRBV7-9
size: .
J: TRBJ1-1
CDR3: CASSLGGGTEAFF
DNA: TGTGCCAGCAGCTTAGGCGGGGGGACTGAAGCTTTCTTT

D: .
V: TRBV28
size: .
J: TRBJ2-7
CDR3: CASKGPTGSYEQYF
DNA: TGTGCCAGCAAAGGGCCGACGGGATCCTACGAGCAGTACTTC

D: .
V: TRBV19
size: many
J: TRBJ2-1
CDR3: CASSILGLYNEQFF
DNA: TGTGCCAGTAGTATTCTAGGTCTCTACAATGAGCAGTTCTTC

D: .
V: TRBV7-9
size: .
J: TRBJ1-1
CDR3: CASSFGQINTEAFF
DNA: TGTGCCAGCAGCTTCGGCCAGATAAACACTGAAGCTTTCTTT

D: .
V: TRBV29-1
size: many
J: TRBJ2-5
CDR3: CSVWAGQETQYF
DNA: TGCAGCGTTTGGGCAGGGCAAGAGACCCAGTACTTC

D: .
V: TRBV11-2
size: .
J: TRBJ1-2
CDR3: CASSPSVETGYTF
DNA: TGTGCCAGCAGCCCATCAGTAGAGACTGGCTACACCTTC

D: .
V: TRBV12-3/TRBV12-4
size: .
J: TRBJ1-2
CDR3: CASSLGAGSGYTF
DNA: TGTGCCAGCAGTTTAGGTGCAGGGAGTGGCTACACCTTC

D: TRBD2
V: TRBV5-5
size: .
J: TRBJ2-7
CDR3: CASSWGLAGGQSYEQYF
DNA: TGTGCCAGCAGCTGGGGCCTAGCGGGAGGGCAATCCTACGAGCAGTACTTC

D: .
V: TRBV10-3
size: .
J: TRBJ2-7
CDR3: CAIRASGPDRYEQYF
DNA: TGTGCCATCAGAGCAAGTGGCCCAGACCGCTACGAGCAGTACTTC

D: TRBD2
V: TRBV7-9
size: .
J: TRBJ2-5
CDR3: CASSLRVAGQETQYF
DNA: TGTGCCAGCAGCTTAAGGGTAGCGGGCCAAGAGACCCAGTACTTC

D: .
V: TRBV5-4
size: .
J: TRBJ2-7
CDR3: CASSWGRQVLGEQYF
DNA: TGTGCCAGCAGCTGGGGGAGACAGGTTTTAGGCGAGCAGTACTTC

D: TRBD2
V: TRBV6-6
size: .
J: TRBJ2-1
CDR3: CASSASGAGGQSEQFF
DNA: TGTGCCAGCAGCGCCTCGGGAGCGGGGGGGCAGAGTGAGCAGTTCTTC

D: TRBD1
V: TRBV5-4
size: .
J: TRBJ2-1
CDR3: CASSPTGDSYNEQFF
DNA: TGTGCCAGCAGCCCCACAGGGGATTCCTACAATGAGCAGTTCTTC

D: .
V: TRBV5-6
size: .
J: TRBJ2-7
CDR3: CASSLDRGEQYF
DNA: TGTGCCAGCAGCTTGGATAGGGGCGAGCAGTACTTC

D: .
V: TRBV2
size: .
J: TRBJ1-2
CDR3: CASSGEGISAYTF
DNA: TGTGCCAGCAGTGGGGAAGGGATTTCTGCCTACACCTTC

D: .
V: TRBV6-6
size: .
J: TRBJ1-1
CDR3: CASTSHGGGEAFF
DNA: TGTGCCAGCACCTCCCATGGGGGGGGAGAAGCTTTCTTT

D: .
V: TRBV5-1
size: .
J: TRBJ2-5
CDR3: CASSPRDGQETQYF
DNA: TGCGCCAGCAGCCCAAGGGACGGCCAAGAGACCCAGTACTTC

D: .
V: TRBV5-1
size: .
J: TRBJ1-5
CDR3: CASSLEGVNQPQHF
DNA: TGCGCCAGCAGCTTGGAGGGTGTTAATCAGCCCCAGCATTTT

D: TRBD2
V: TRBV7-8
size: .
J: TRBJ2-5
CDR3: CASSPWGGEETQYF
DNA: TGTGCCAGCAGCCCTTGGGGGGGGGAGGAGACCCAGTACTTC

D: .
V: TRBV29-1
size: .
J: TRBJ2-6
CDR3: CSVATGGANVLTF
DNA: TGCAGCGTTGCCACGGGGGGGGCCAACGTCCTGACTTTC

D: .
V: TRBV11-3
size: .
J: TRBJ1-1
CDR3: CASSPLEKTNTEAFF
DNA: TGTGCCAGCAGCCCCCTAGAAAAGACGAACACTGAAGCTTTCTTT

D: TRBD2
V: TRBV14
size: .
J: TRBJ2-7
CDR3: CASSHSLAGVYEQYF
DNA: TGTGCCAGCAGCCATTCACTAGCGGGAGTTTACGAGCAGTACTTC

D: .
V: TRBV4-1
size: .
J: TRBJ2-7
CDR3: CASSQDPGPLYEQYF
DNA: TGCGCCAGCAGCCAAGACCCAGGGCCCCTCTACGAGCAGTACTTC

D: .
V: TRBV18
size: .
J: TRBJ1-1
CDR3: CASSLETGILMNTEAFF
DNA: TGTGCCAGCTCTCTTGAGACAGGTATCCTCATGAACACTGAAGCTTTCTTT

D: .
V: TRBV6-2/TRBV6-3
size: .
J: TRBJ2-2
CDR3: CASSPPRAGELFF
DNA: TGTGCCAGCAGCCCCCCCAGGGCCGGGGAGCTGTTTTTT

D: .
V: TRBV4-3
size: .
J: TRBJ1-3
CDR3: CASSQTPGNTIYF
DNA: TGCGCCAGCAGTCAAACCCCTGGAAACACCATATATTTT

D: TRBD2
V: TRBV7-9
size: .
J: TRBJ2-5
CDR3: CASTSLAGGLQETQYF
DNA: TGTGCCAGCACTAGTCTAGCGGGGGGCCTCCAAGAGACCCAGTACTTC

D: .
V: TRBV5-6
size: few
J: TRBJ1-6
CDR3: CASSLAGHLEDSPLHF
DNA: TGTGCCAGCAGCTTGGCGGGTCACCTTGAGGATTCACCCCTCCACTTT

D: .
V: TRBV5-1
size: .
J: TRBJ1-1
CDR3: CASSLDPRGEAFF
DNA: TGCGCCAGCAGCTTGGATCCCCGAGGGGAAGCTTTCTTT

D: TRBD1
V: TRBV18
size: .
J: TRBJ1-3
CDR3: CASSRQTGQGASGNTIYF
DNA: TGTGCCAGCTCACGACAAACCGGACAGGGTGCGTCTGGAAACACCATATATTTT

D: .
V: TRBV19
size: .
J: TRBJ1-1
CDR3: CASSRGAGMNTEAFF
DNA: TGTGCCAGTAGTAGAGGGGCTGGTATGAACACTGAAGCTTTCTTT

D: TRBD1
V: TRBV7-9
size: .
J: TRBJ1-6
CDR3: CASSEGQRNSPLHF
DNA: TGTGCCAGCAGCGAGGGACAGAGAAATTCACCCCTCCACTTT

D: TRBD1
V: TRBV5-1
size: .
J: TRBJ1-3
CDR3: CASSGQESSGNTIYF
DNA: TGCGCCAGCAGCGGACAGGAGAGCTCTGGAAACACCATATATTTT

D: .
V: TRBV29-1
size: once
J: TRBJ2-1
CDR3: CSVLRNGEQFF
DNA: TGCAGCGTGCTGAGGAACGGTGAGCAGTTCTTC